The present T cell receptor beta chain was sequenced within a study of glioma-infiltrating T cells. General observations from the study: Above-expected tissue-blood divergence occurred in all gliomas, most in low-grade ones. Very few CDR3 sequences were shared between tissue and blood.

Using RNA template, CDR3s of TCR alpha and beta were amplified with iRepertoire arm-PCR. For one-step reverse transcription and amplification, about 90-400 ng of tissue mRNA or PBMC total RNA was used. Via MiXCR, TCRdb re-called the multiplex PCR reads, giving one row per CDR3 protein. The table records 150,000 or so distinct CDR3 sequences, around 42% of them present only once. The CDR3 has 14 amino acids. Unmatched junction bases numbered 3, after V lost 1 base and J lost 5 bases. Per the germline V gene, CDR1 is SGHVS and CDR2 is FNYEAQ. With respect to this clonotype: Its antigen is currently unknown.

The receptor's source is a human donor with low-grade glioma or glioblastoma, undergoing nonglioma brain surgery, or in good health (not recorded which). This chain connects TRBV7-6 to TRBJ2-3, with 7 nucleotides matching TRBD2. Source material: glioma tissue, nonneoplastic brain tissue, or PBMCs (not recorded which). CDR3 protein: CASSLVSGGDTQYF. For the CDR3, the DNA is TGTGCCAGCAGCTTAGTTTCGGGGGGAGATACGCAGTATTTT.